A single TCR beta chain is shown here with its context. It was uncontrolled infection, other autoimmune disease, pregnancy or lactation that excluded patients. RNA transcripts served as the template for amplifying TCR beta CDR3 regions. The primer set for the first-round RT-PCR of the TCR CDR3 was HTBI. TCRdb passed the multiplex PCR reads through MiXCR, listing each CDR3 protein once. The sample shows about 600,000 distinct CDR3 sequences, about 16% of them seen only once. These data are taken from a study of T cells in Graves' hyperthyroidism and ophthalmopathy. The V gene's germline CDR1 is MNHEY and CDR2 SVGAGI. CDR3 length: 16 amino acids. Trimming removed 4 bases from V and 4 bases from J, with 19 bases in between.

The source of this sequence is a woman in her forties with Graves' ophthalmopathy. Sequenced input: blood. The V call is TRBV6-5, the J call TRBJ1-1; D is unclear. In DNA form, the CDR3 reads TGTGCCAGCAGTTCCCTCCCGGGGATGGGGAGCACTGAAGCTTTCTTT. It yields the protein CASSSLPGMGSTEAFF.